Below, one TCR beta chain is given with its context. The antigen is undetermined. Synthesis of TCR beta cDNA was carried out from approximately 500 ng total RNA with a constant-region primer. Employing slightly modified ARM-PCR, three nested multiplex PCR rounds were run, and these gave rise to the TCR beta libraries. TRBV1-TRBV30 forward primers paired with a C-beta reverse primer were used in the first two PCR rounds, which ran approximately 11 cycles each. TCRdb re-called the multiplex PCR reads through MiXCR, storing one row per CDR3 protein. The table includes roughly 330,000 distinct CDR3 sequences, 65% detected once. The entry originates in a study of tumor-infiltrating lymphocytes in primary liver carcinoma. Study-wide context: Each participant had primary liver carcinoma, and surgical resection was the treatment. The study included patients who were men and women aged 30 to 69 years. Findings and limits, study-wide: Tumor specimens were characterized by a significantly higher top-250-clone fraction than blood (p = 0.039).

Germline V gene data show CDR1 as SGHKS and CDR2 as YYEKEE (reference sequence). V dropped 4 bases and J dropped 4; count of bases not matched to a gene: 10. CDR3 length: 15 residues. Germline DNA was also extracted, while the blood RNA originated from unsorted whole blood. The specimen sequenced was peripheral blood. The chain is built from TRBV5-5 and TRBJ1-1, with 7 bases fitting TRBD1. This TCR derives from a man in his forties or fifties with primary liver carcinoma and hepatitis B virus infection. CDR3 amino acids: CASSPGGTVSTEAFF. The CDR3 nucleotides read TGTGCCAGCAGCCCGGGAGGGACAGTTAGCACTGAAGCTTTCTTT.